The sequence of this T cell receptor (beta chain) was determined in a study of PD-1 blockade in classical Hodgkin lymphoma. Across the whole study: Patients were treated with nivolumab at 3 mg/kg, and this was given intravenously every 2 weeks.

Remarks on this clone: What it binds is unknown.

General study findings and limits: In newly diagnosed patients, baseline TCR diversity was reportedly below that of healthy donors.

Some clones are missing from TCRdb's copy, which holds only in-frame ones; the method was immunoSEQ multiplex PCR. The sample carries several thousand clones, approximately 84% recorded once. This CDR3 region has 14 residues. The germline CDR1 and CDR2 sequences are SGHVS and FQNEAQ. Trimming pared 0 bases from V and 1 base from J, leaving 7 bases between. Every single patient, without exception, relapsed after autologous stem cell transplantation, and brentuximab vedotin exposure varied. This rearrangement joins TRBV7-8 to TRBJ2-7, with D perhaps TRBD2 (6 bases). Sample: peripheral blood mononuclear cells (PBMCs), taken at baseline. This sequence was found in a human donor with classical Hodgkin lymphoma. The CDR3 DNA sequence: TGTGCCAGCAGCTTAGCGGGAGGTTCCTACGAGCAGTACTTC. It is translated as CASSLAGGSYEQYF.